The rows below give T cell receptor beta chains drawn from one sample of a study of blood T cell repertoires in COVID-19. Libraries were prepared by immunoSEQ multiplex PCR; TCRdb keeps only in-frame clonotypes and omits some of them. The sample holds a few hundred thousand clones, around 85% seen once. The sequenced material came from peripheral blood. These TCRs come from a man aged 55 to 69 with acute or convalescent COVID-19. CDR3s include the opening cysteine and the closing phenylalanine or tryptophan. The D gene is left open where the match is weak. Size values are once, few and many counts, or a class for expanded clones, and some rows have none.

D: TRBD1; size: NA; J: TRBJ2-2; V: TRBV30; CDR3: CAWGQGATGELFF; DNA: TGTGCCTGGGGACAGGGGGCCACCGGGGAGCTGTTTTTT
D: TRBD2; size: NA; J: TRBJ2-7; V: TRBV6-5; CDR3: CASSYREGPYEQYF; DNA: TGTGCCAGCAGTTACAGGGAGGGCCCCTACGAGCAGTACTTC
D: NA; size: NA; J: TRBJ2-7; V: TRBV30; CDR3: CAWSISPAGATLMQYF; DNA: TGTGCCTGGAGTATAAGTCCCGCGGGGGCTACCCTAATGCAGTACTTC
D: NA; size: NA; J: TRBJ1-5; V: TRBV7-9; CDR3: CASSLNGDQPQHF; DNA: TGTGCCAGCAGCTTAAACGGGGATCAGCCCCAGCATTTT
D: NA; size: NA; J: TRBJ2-5; V: TRBV27; CDR3: CASSSRDQETQYF; DNA: TGTGCCAGCAGTTCCCGGGATCAAGAGACCCAGTACTTC
D: NA; size: NA; J: TRBJ1-6; V: TRBV7-2; CDR3: CASSLAPGGQKNSPLHF; DNA: TGTGCCAGCAGCTTAGCGCCGGGGGGGCAAAAGAATTCACCCCTCCACTTT
D: NA; size: NA; J: TRBJ2-1; V: TRBV4-3; CDR3: CASSQEGQGYNEQFF; DNA: TGCGCCAGCAGCCAAGAAGGCCAGGGGTACAATGAGCAGTTCTTC
D: NA; size: NA; J: TRBJ1-6; V: TRBV6-5; CDR3: CATLDDSLNSPLHF; DNA: TGTGCCACCCTCGACGACAGTCTGAATTCACCCCTCCACTTT
D: TRBD2; size: NA; J: TRBJ2-3; V: TRBV19; CDR3: CASSIVGTSDTDTQYF; DNA: TGTGCCAGTAGTATAGTTGGGACTAGCGACACAGATACGCAGTATTTT
D: NA; size: NA; J: TRBJ2-3; V: TRBV29-1; CDR3: CSVNLRTSTDTQYF; DNA: TGCAGCGTTAACCTGCGTACTAGCACAGATACGCAGTATTTT
D: TRBD1; size: few; J: TRBJ1-2; V: TRBV28; CDR3: CASSQNRQGRVYGYTF; DNA: TGTGCCAGCAGTCAGAACCGACAGGGGCGGGTCTATGGCTACACCTTC
D: NA; size: NA; J: TRBJ2-7; V: TRBV10-3; CDR3: CASRDKPYEQYF; DNA: TGTGCCAGCCGGGACAAGCCCTACGAGCAGTACTTC
D: NA; size: NA; J: TRBJ2-3; V: TRBV4-3; CDR3: CASSQDGPGRTDTQYF; DNA: TGCGCCAGCAGCCAAGATGGGCCAGGGCGCACAGATACGCAGTATTTT
D: TRBD2; size: NA; J: TRBJ2-1; V: TRBV28; CDR3: CASSLYSGRLGYNEQFF; DNA: TGTGCCAGCAGTTTATACAGCGGGAGGCTCGGGTACAATGAGCAGTTCTTC
D: NA; size: NA; J: TRBJ1-3; V: TRBV21-1; CDR3: CASSKERPPSSGNTIYF; DNA: TGTGCCAGCAGCAAAGAGCGTCCCCCCTCCTCTGGAAACACCATATATTTT
D: NA; size: NA; J: TRBJ2-7; V: TRBV29-1; CDR3: CSVKTGRSYEQYF; DNA: TGCAGCGTCAAGACAGGGAGGTCCTACGAGCAGTACTTC
D: NA; size: NA; J: TRBJ2-1; V: TRBV30; CDR3: CAWRWGTSMAYNEQFF; DNA: TGTGCCTGGAGGTGGGGGACTTCTATGGCCTACAATGAGCAGTTCTTC
D: NA; size: NA; J: TRBJ1-5; V: TRBV5-5; CDR3: CASSLRQSNQPQHF; DNA: TGTGCCAGCAGCTTAAGACAGAGCAATCAGCCCCAGCATTTT
D: TRBD2; size: NA; J: TRBJ2-2; V: TRBV7-2; CDR3: CASSWLAGYANTGELFF; DNA: TGTGCCAGCAGTTGGCTAGCGGGATACGCGAACACCGGGGAGCTGTTTTTT
D: NA; size: NA; J: TRBJ1-6; V: TRBV28; CDR3: CASSPSYRVRGSPLHF; DNA: TGTGCCAGCAGTCCCTCTTACAGGGTGAGGGGTTCACCCCTCCACTTT
D: NA; size: NA; J: TRBJ1-2; V: TRBV7-9; CDR3: CASSYVSPDGYTF; DNA: TGTGCCAGCAGCTATGTTAGTCCCGATGGCTACACCTTC
D: NA; size: NA; J: TRBJ1-2; V: TRBV28; CDR3: CASSFPPGRNYGYTF; DNA: TGTGCCAGCAGTTTCCCGCCAGGGAGGAACTATGGCTACACCTTC
D: TRBD1; size: NA; J: TRBJ1-4; V: TRBV18; CDR3: CASSGTTGGDEKLFF; DNA: TGTGCCAGCTCAGGAACGACAGGGGGTGATGAAAAACTGTTTTTT
D: NA; size: NA; J: TRBJ2-7; V: TRBV6-5; CDR3: CASSSSGEQYF; DNA: TGTGCCAGCAGCTCCTCAGGCGAGCAGTACTTC
D: TRBD2; size: NA; J: TRBJ2-3; V: TRBV5-1; CDR3: CASKSQLAGLTDTQYF; DNA: TGCGCCAGCAAAAGCCAACTAGCGGGATTGACAGATACGCAGTATTTT
D: NA; size: NA; J: TRBJ1-6; V: TRBV28; CDR3: CASRPDRRASSYNSPLHF; DNA: TGTGCCAGCAGACCCGACCGCAGGGCGAGCTCCTATAATTCACCCCTCCACTTT
D: NA; size: NA; J: TRBJ2-3; V: TRBV7-3; CDR3: CASSFLGGRSEGDTQYF; DNA: TGTGCCAGCAGCTTTCTCGGGGGGCGCAGCGAGGGAGATACGCAGTATTTT
D: TRBD1; size: NA; J: TRBJ1-4; V: TRBV10-3; CDR3: CAISESAGTGKEKLFF; DNA: TGTGCCATCAGTGAGTCCGCCGGGACAGGGAAAGAAAAACTGTTTTTT
D: NA; size: NA; J: TRBJ2-2; V: TRBV7-3; CDR3: CASSLSTGANTGELFF; DNA: TGTGCCAGCAGCTTAAGTACGGGGGCGAACACCGGGGAGCTGTTTTTT
D: TRBD2; size: NA; J: TRBJ2-5; V: TRBV7-3; CDR3: CASSSQAGEEETQYF; DNA: TGTGCCAGCAGCTCACAAGCGGGAGAGGAAGAGACCCAGTACTTC
D: NA; size: NA; J: TRBJ2-7; V: TRBV28; CDR3: CASSTTLQVNYYEQYF; DNA: TGTGCCAGCAGTACCACGCTACAGGTAAACTACTACGAGCAGTACTTC
D: TRBD1; size: NA; J: TRBJ1-1; V: TRBV5-1; CDR3: CASSPTGPNTEAFF; DNA: TGCGCCAGCAGCCCGACAGGGCCGAACACTGAAGCTTTCTTT
D: NA; size: NA; J: TRBJ1-6; V: TRBV6-5; CDR3: CASSYVPHNSPLHF; DNA: TGTGCCAGCAGTTATGTCCCTCATAATTCACCCCTCCACTTT
D: TRBD2; size: NA; J: TRBJ2-5; V: TRBV5-1; CDR3: CASSLGAGDLGRIGAQYF; DNA: TGCGCCAGCAGCTTAGGGGCGGGAGACCTGGGCAGAATTGGGGCCCAGTACTTC
D: NA; size: NA; J: TRBJ1-2; V: TRBV7-2; CDR3: CASSFRGPVGYTF; DNA: TGTGCCAGCAGCTTCAGGGGCCCCGTTGGCTACACCTTC
D: NA; size: NA; J: TRBJ2-7; V: TRBV25-1; CDR3: CASRGDFSYEQYF; DNA: TGTGCCAGCAGGGGGGACTTCTCCTACGAGCAGTACTTC
D: NA; size: NA; J: TRBJ2-2; V: TRBV9; CDR3: CASSDPGVYTGELFF; DNA: TGTGCCAGCAGCGATCCAGGGGTCTACACCGGGGAGCTGTTTTTT
D: NA; size: few; J: TRBJ1-1; V: TRBV9; CDR3: CASSVEGSPDTEAFF; DNA: TGTGCCAGCAGCGTTGAGGGAAGTCCAGACACTGAAGCTTTCTTT
D: NA; size: NA; J: TRBJ2-2; V: TRBV11-3; CDR3: CASSLGGDGELFF; DNA: TGTGCCAGCAGCTTAGGGGGAGACGGGGAGCTGTTTTTT
D: TRBD1; size: NA; J: TRBJ1-1; V: TRBV6-5; CDR3: CASSLDRGSDTEAFF; DNA: TGTGCCAGCAGCTTGGACAGGGGCTCTGACACTGAAGCTTTCTTT
D: TRBD1; size: NA; J: TRBJ2-2; V: TRBV23-1; CDR3: CASSQGTGKPGELFF; DNA: TGCGCCAGCAGTCAAGGGACAGGGAAGCCCGGGGAGCTGTTTTTT
D: NA; size: NA; J: TRBJ2-7; V: TRBV6-2/TRBV6-3; CDR3: CASSTAAGGGLDPYEQYF; DNA: TGTGCCAGCAGTACCGCCGCAGGGGGGGGACTAGACCCCTACGAGCAGTACTTC
D: TRBD1; size: NA; J: TRBJ2-2; V: TRBV5-1; CDR3: CASSAGQGVGELFF; DNA: TGCGCCAGCAGCGCAGGACAGGGGGTCGGGGAGCTGTTTTTT
D: NA; size: NA; J: TRBJ1-1; V: TRBV4-3; CDR3: CASSQDFSGRGTEAFF; DNA: TGCGCCAGCAGCCAAGATTTCTCAGGGAGGGGCACTGAAGCTTTCTTT
D: TRBD1; size: NA; J: TRBJ2-1; V: TRBV7-8; CDR3: CASSEVGGADNEQFF; DNA: TGTGCCAGCAGCGAAGTAGGGGGCGCTGATAATGAGCAGTTCTTC
D: NA; size: NA; J: TRBJ2-7; V: TRBV28; CDR3: CASSGPGISYEQYF; DNA: TGTGCCAGCAGTGGCCCCGGGATTTCCTACGAGCAGTACTTC
D: NA; size: NA; J: TRBJ1-6; V: TRBV5-1; CDR3: CASSLVAGKNSPLHF; DNA: TGCGCCAGCAGCTTGGTGGCAGGGAAGAATTCACCCCTCCACTTT
D: TRBD2; size: NA; J: TRBJ2-7; V: TRBV2; CDR3: CASSEFGGRASEQYF; DNA: TGTGCCAGCAGTGAATTCGGCGGGAGGGCCTCCGAGCAGTACTTC
D: TRBD2; size: NA; J: TRBJ2-2; V: TRBV28; CDR3: CASLEGAGGLANTGELFF; DNA: TGTGCCAGCCTCGAGGGCGCGGGGGGGCTAGCGAACACCGGGGAGCTGTTTTTT
D: NA; size: NA; J: TRBJ2-3; V: TRBV9; CDR3: CASSPRGLADTQYF; DNA: TGTGCCAGCAGCCCGAGAGGGTTGGCAGATACGCAGTATTTT
D: NA; size: NA; J: TRBJ1-6; V: TRBV5-4; CDR3: CASSLDRANSPLHF; DNA: TGTGCCAGCAGCTTGGACAGGGCAAATTCACCCCTCCACTTT
D: NA; size: NA; J: TRBJ1-5; V: TRBV18; CDR3: CASSPSGDNQPQHF; DNA: TGTGCCAGCTCACCATCGGGAGACAATCAGCCCCAGCATTTT